The T cell receptor beta chain under discussion was sequenced for a study of shared clonotypes between healthy human individuals. Study context: Per donor, CD8 memory used one plate, CD8 naive used two, CD4 memory used three and CD4 naive used three.

Naive CD8 cells, CD45RO-negative and positively selected for CCR7, excluded terminally differentiated effector memory CD45RA+ cells. Points from the study as a whole: Some clonotypes were shared by all four sorted-subset donors, while others were not shared. The non-shared ones had lower generation probabilities than the shared ones. Represented diversity, genetic and exposure-history alike, was limited by few donors.

Germline-derived CDR1 and CDR2 are SGHRS and YFSETQ. The V segment lost 0 bases and the J segment 4 bases; nucleotides outside the gene matches: 5. This CDR3 comprises 15 residues. As originally analysed: Filtering differed since immunoSEQ provided only junctions, with no quality scores. Profiled with immunoSEQ multiplex PCR; TCRdb holds only in-frame clones, not every one. The D gene and trimming were derived from the DNA, and the V and J assignments and clone size from that table. The table has roughly 600,000 clones, roughly 98% seen once. This clone showed up just once. Antigen: not known. Input material: naive CD8+ T cells sorted from blood. This TCR was recovered from a man aged 25-45 years in good health. The rearrangement joins TRBV5-1 to TRBJ2-7; 9 bases are shared with TRBD2. The CDR3 here is CASSLGLAGSYEQYF. The CDR3, as DNA: TGCGCCAGCAGCTTGGGTCTAGCGGGAAGTTACGAGCAGTACTTC.